These T cell receptor beta chains were read from a single sample in a study of vaccination effects on CD4 cells after COVID-19. The method was immunoSEQ multiplex PCR; TCRdb's version includes in-frame clones alone and lacks a portion of them. The sample carries tens of thousands of clones, about 74% recorded once. The antigens of these receptors remain unknown. The source was CD4+ T cells from PBMCs cultured with HCoV-229E spike peptides, collected before COVID-19 vaccination. These receptors originate from a human donor who received a COVID-19 vaccine. The CDR3 runs from the conserved cysteine through the conserved F or W. A D gene is named only where the DNA matches it firmly. A row's size may be missing; if present it is once, few, many or a size class.

clone size: -; J gene: TRBJ2-3; V gene: TRBV5-1; D gene: TRBD1; CDR3 protein: CASSLARGSTDTQYF; CDR3 DNA: TGCGCCAGCAGCTTGGCCAGGGGGAGCACAGATACGCAGTATTTT
clone size: -; J gene: TRBJ1-2; V gene: TRBV19; D gene: -; CDR3 protein: CASSPPQANYGYTF; CDR3 DNA: TGTGCCAGTAGTCCCCCACAGGCGAACTATGGCTACACCTTC
clone size: -; J gene: TRBJ1-4; V gene: TRBV5-1; D gene: -; CDR3 protein: CASSLVVGNEKLFF; CDR3 DNA: TGCGCCAGCAGCTTGGTGGTAGGGAATGAAAAACTGTTTTTT
clone size: few; J gene: TRBJ1-4; V gene: TRBV19; D gene: -; CDR3 protein: CASTAGVGNEKLFF; CDR3 DNA: TGTGCCAGTACCGCAGGGGTAGGTAATGAAAAACTGTTTTTT
clone size: -; J gene: TRBJ1-5; V gene: TRBV5-4; D gene: TRBD1; CDR3 protein: CASSAGQGPNQPQHF; CDR3 DNA: TGTGCCAGCAGCGCGGGACAGGGACCCAATCAGCCCCAGCATTTT
clone size: few; J gene: TRBJ1-2; V gene: TRBV28; D gene: -; CDR3 protein: CASRIGPLYGYTF; CDR3 DNA: TGTGCCAGCAGGATCGGGCCTCTCTATGGCTACACCTTC
clone size: -; J gene: TRBJ1-1; V gene: TRBV5-1; D gene: -; CDR3 protein: CASSLGQRGTEAFF; CDR3 DNA: TGCGCCAGCAGCTTGGGACAGCGGGGCACTGAAGCTTTCTTT
clone size: -; J gene: TRBJ2-3; V gene: TRBV6-2/TRBV6-3; D gene: -; CDR3 protein: CASSYSVDTQYF; CDR3 DNA: TGTGCCAGCAGTTATTCCGTAGATACGCAGTATTTT
clone size: few; J gene: TRBJ1-2; V gene: TRBV29-1; D gene: TRBD1; CDR3 protein: CSVERDRGYGYTF; CDR3 DNA: TGCAGCGTTGAGCGGGACAGGGGATATGGCTACACCTTC
clone size: -; J gene: TRBJ2-2; V gene: TRBV24-1; D gene: -; CDR3 protein: CATSMYTGELFF; CDR3 DNA: TGTGCCACCAGTATGTACACCGGGGAGCTGTTTTTT
clone size: few; J gene: TRBJ1-5; V gene: TRBV24-1; D gene: -; CDR3 protein: CATSDTGYRQPQHF; CDR3 DNA: TGTGCCACCAGTGATACGGGTTACCGCCAGCCCCAGCATTTT
clone size: -; J gene: TRBJ2-5; V gene: TRBV2; D gene: -; CDR3 protein: CASSRDRDQETQYF; CDR3 DNA: TGTGCCAGCAGTCGGGACCGGGACCAAGAGACCCAGTACTTC
clone size: -; J gene: TRBJ2-3; V gene: TRBV7-2; D gene: -; CDR3 protein: CASGGGDTQYF; CDR3 DNA: TGTGCCAGCGGTGGGGGAGATACGCAGTATTTT